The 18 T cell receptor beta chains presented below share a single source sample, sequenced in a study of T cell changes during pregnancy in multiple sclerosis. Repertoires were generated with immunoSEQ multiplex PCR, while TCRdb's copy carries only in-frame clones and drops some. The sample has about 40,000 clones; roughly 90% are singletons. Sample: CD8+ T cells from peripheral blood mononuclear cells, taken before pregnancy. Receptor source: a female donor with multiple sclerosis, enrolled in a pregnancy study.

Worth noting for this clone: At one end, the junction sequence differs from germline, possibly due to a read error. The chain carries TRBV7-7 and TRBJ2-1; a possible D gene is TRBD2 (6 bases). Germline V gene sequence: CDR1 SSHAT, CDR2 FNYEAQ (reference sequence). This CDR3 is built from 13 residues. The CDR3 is CASSLSDGSEQFF. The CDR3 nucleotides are TGTGCTAGCAGCCTCTCTGACGGGAGTGAGCAGTTCTTC.

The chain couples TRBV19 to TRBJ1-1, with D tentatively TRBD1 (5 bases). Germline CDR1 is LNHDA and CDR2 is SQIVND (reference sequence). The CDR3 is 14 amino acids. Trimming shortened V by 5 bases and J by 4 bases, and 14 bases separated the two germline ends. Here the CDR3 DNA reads TGTGCCAGTAGTCCTTGGGGCAGGGTCACTGAAGCTTTCTTT. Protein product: CASSPWGRVTEAFF.

The CDR3 DNA reads TGTGCCAGCAGCTTAGGGGCTAGCGGCCGCACCGGGGAGCTGTTTTTT. It yields the protein CASSLGASGRTGELFF. This chain connects TRBV7-6 to TRBJ2-2; TRBD2 agrees at 7 bases. The ends lost 1 base at V and 4 bases at J; junction bases unmatched: 6. CDR1 is SGHVS, CDR2 FNYEAQ, per germline. The CDR3 consists of 16 residues.

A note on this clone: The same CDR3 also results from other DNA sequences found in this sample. The CDR3 coding sequence is TGTGCCAGTAGTCTCGGACTAGCGGGAGGCAATGAGCAGTTCTTC. This translates into CASSLGLAGGNEQFF. J is TRBJ2-1 and V is TRBV19; the match to TRBD2 covers 14 bases. This CDR3 has 15 residues. Germline CDR1 reads LNHDA; CDR2 reads SQIVND (reference sequence). Trimming cost V 5 bases and J 6 bases; bases outside gene matches: 3.

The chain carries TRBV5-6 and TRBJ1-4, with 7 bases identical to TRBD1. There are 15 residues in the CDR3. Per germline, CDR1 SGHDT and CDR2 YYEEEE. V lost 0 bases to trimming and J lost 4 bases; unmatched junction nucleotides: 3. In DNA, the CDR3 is TGTGCCAGCAGCTTGGGGGGACAGTTTAATGAAAAACTGTTTTTT. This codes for CASSLGGQFNEKLFF.

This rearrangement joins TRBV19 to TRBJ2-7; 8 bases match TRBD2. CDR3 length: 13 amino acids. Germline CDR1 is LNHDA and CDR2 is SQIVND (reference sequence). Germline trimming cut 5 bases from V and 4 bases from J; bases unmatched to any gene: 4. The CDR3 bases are TGTGCCAGTAGTGGCGGGAGGTCTTACGAGCAGTACTTC. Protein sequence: CASSGGRSYEQYF.

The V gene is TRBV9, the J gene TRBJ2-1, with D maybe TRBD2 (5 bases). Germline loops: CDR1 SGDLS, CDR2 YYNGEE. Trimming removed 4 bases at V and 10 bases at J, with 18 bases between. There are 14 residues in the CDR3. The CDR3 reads CASSPHGARGEQFF. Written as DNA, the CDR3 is TGTGCCAGCAGCCCCCATGGAGCTAGAGGGGAGCAGTTCTTC.

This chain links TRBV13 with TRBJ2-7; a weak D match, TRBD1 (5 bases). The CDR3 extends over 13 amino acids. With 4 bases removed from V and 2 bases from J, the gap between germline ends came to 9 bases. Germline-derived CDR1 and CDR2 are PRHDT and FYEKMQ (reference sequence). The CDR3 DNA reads TGTGCCAGCAGCTACCCGGACACCTACGAGCAGTACTTC. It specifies CASSYPDTYEQYF.

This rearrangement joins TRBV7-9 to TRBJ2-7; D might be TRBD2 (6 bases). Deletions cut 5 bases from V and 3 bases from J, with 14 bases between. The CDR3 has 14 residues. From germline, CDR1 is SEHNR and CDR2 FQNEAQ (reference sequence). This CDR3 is CASSLQGAGYEQYF. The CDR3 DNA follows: TGTGCCAGCAGCCTCCAGGGAGCGGGCTACGAGCAGTACTTC.

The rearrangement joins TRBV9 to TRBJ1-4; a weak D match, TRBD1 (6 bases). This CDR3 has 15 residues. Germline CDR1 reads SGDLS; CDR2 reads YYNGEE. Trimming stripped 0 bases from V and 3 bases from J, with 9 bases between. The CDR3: CASSVAGGPNEKLFF. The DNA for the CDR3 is TGTGCCAGCAGCGTAGCGGGGGGCCCTAATGAAAAACTGTTTTTT.

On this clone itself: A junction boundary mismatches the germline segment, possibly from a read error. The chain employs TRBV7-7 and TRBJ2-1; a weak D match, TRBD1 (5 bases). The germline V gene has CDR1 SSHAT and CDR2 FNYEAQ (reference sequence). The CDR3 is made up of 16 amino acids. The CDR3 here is CASSLGQGNSYNEQFF. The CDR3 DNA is TGTGCTAGCAGCTTAGGTCAGGGAAACTCCTACAATGAGCAGTTCTTC.

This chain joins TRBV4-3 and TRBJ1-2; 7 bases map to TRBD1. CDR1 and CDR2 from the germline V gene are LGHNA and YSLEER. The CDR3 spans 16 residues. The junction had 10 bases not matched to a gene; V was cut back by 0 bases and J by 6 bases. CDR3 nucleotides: TGCGCCAGCAGCCAAGACGGAGGGGGCGCTTTGGATGGCTACACCTTC. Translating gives CASSQDGGGALDGYTF.

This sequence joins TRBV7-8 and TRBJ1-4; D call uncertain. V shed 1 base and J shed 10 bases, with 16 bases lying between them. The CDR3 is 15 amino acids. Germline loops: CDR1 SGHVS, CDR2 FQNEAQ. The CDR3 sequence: CASSLEQSRWAKLFF. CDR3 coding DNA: TGTGCCAGCAGCTTAGAGCAAAGTCGGTGGGCAAAACTGTTTTTT.

The CDR3 DNA reads as TGTGCCAGCAGTTTTGTCCCAACCCCCGGGACTAGCGGGTACGAGCAGTACTTC. Its protein is CASSFVPTPGTSGYEQYF. The chain uses TRBV27 and TRBJ2-7; 12 bases agree with TRBD2. V lost 3 bases, J lost 4 bases, and 13 bases stayed unmatched. The CDR3 extends over 18 amino acids. Germline CDR1 and CDR2: MNHEY and SMNVEV (reference sequence).

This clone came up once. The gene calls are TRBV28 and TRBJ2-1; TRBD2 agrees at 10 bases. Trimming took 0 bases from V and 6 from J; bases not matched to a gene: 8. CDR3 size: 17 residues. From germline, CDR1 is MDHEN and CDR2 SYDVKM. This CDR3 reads CASSLWASGSSGNEQFF. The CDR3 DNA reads TGTGCCAGCAGTTTATGGGCTAGCGGGAGTTCCGGCAATGAGCAGTTCTTC.

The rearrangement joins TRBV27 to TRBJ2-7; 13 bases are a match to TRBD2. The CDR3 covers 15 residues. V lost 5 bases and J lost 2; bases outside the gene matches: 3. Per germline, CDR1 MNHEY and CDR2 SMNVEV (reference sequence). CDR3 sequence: CASSLGTSGAYEQYF. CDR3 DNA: TGTGCCAGCAGTCTCGGGACTAGCGGGGCCTACGAGCAGTACTTC.

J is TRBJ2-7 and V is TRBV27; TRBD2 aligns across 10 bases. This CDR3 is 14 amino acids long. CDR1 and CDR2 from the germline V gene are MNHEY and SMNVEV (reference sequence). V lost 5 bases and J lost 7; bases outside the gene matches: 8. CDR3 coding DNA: TGTGCCAGCAGTGGACTAGCGGCGGCCGGTGAGCAGTACTTC. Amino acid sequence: CASSGLAAAGEQYF.

CDR3 nucleotides: TGTGCCAGCCCCGGGCCTGAGGTCTCCGGGGGGTTCTTC. Protein product: CASPGPEVSGGFF. This chain connects TRBV2 to TRBJ2-1; tentatively, D is TRBD2 (6 bases). In germline, CDR1 is SNHLY, CDR2 FYNNEI. The CDR3 is made up of 13 amino acids. Trimming stripped 8 bases from V and 15 bases from J, with 23 bases between.